This T cell receptor beta chain came from a study of blood T cells in healthy people across ages. Study-wide context: Template switching recovered approximately one barcoded beta molecule for every two T cells. Regarding the study as a whole: When set beside aged donors, long-lived donors presented more naive CD4+ cells and higher diversity.

Each sample yielded at least 6 micrograms of PBMC total RNA. The table lists this clonotype with many counts. The target antigen is unknown. A sample-barcoded 5' primer and a J-beta primer mix were used in a second PCR of roughly 7 to 11 cycles. TCRdb passed the 5' RACE reads through MiXCR, listing each CDR3 protein once. The data show hundreds of thousands of distinct CDR3 sequences, roughly half seen once. V was clipped by 1 base and J by 2 bases; unmatched bases: 5. The CDR3 consists of 18 residues. CDR1 and CDR2 from the germline V gene are MGHDK and SYGVNS. This sequence was found in a man between 60 and 70 years old in good health. The chain joins TRBV25-1 to TRBJ2-6, with 10 nucleotides matching TRBD1. Sequenced: blood. DNA for the CDR3: TGTGCCAGCAGTGAATCGAGACAGGGGGCCCCTGGGGCCAACGTCCTGACTTTC. This encodes CASSESRQGAPGANVLTF.